This record covers a single T cell receptor (beta chain). This sample was taken from a study of OX40 agonist ivuxolimab in advanced cancers. For the study at large: All patients had ivuxolimab intravenously every 2 weeks at 0.01 to 10 mg/kg.

Germline CDR1 SGHAT, CDR2 FQNNGV. The CDR3 has 14 amino acids. V was clipped by 0 bases and J by 1 base, with 6 bases between them. Sequencing was performed with immunoSEQ multiplex PCR; in TCRdb, only in-frame clones are kept and a portion is missing. The sample carries approximately 46,000 clones, over 75% recorded once. The sequenced sample was CD4+ or CD8+ T cells sorted from blood, obtained in a trial of the OX40 agonist ivuxolimab. The genes are TRBV11-2 and TRBJ1-1; D gene uncertain. The sequence came from an adult with an advanced solid tumor such as melanoma, head and neck, liver or kidney cancer. For the CDR3, the DNA is TGTGCCAGCAGCTTAGATCCAGGGAACACTGAAGCTTTCTTT. It specifies CASSLDPGNTEAFF.